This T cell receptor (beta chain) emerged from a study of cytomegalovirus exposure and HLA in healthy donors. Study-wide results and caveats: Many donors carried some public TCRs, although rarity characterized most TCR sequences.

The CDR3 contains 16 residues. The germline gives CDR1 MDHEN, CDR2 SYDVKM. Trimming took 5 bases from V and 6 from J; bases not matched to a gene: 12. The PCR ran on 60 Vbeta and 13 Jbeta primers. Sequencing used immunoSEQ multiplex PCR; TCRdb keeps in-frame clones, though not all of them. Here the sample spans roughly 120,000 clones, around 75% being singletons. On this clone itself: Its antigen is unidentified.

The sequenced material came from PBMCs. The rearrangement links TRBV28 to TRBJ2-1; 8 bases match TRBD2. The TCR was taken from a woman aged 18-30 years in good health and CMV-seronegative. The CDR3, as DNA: TGTGCCAGCAGTCCGGGACTAGGCGACCAAAGCAATGAGCAGTTCTTC. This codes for CASSPGLGDQSNEQFF.